This T cell receptor beta chain is from a study of blood T cell repertoires in COVID-19 (TCRdb year 2020). About the full investigation: The collaborator samples originated in the United States, Italy and Spain and spanned the acute and convalescent phases of COVID-19. The dataset comprised deeply sampled blood TCRbeta repertoires from subjects exposed to, actively infected with, or recovered from COVID-19. A freely available public database, intended as a resource for researchers studying the immune response to SARS-CoV-2, is where the repertoires were released. The prospective study material was composed of cDNA or gDNA derived from T cells, B-cell-depleted T cells, or PBMCs. Sample metadata almost always included a de-identified subject ID, COVID-19 status, age in years and sex. Samples came from the ongoing ImmuneRACE study (first 160 participants) plus 1,254 subjects from 6 global collaborators. Where available, HLA class I and class II types were obtained from metadata supplied by the sample provider rather than from assay-based typing.

Participants in the prospective study were enrolled through a virtual design, were aged roughly 18 to 90 years, and lived in 24 United States geographic areas. In the prospective study, participants were assigned to cohorts based on the clinical history participants reported in a screening survey and a study questionnaire. For ImmuneRACE Cohort 3, a participant was defined as recovered based on two consecutive negative NP/OP PCR tests, clearance by a healthcare professional, or resolution of symptoms. In the prospective study, mobile phlebotomists collected whole blood, serum and a nasopharyngeal or oropharyngeal swab from each participant. Participants in the prospective study had the option to provide additional blood draws and questionnaires over an approximately 2-month period. Before DNA extraction, blood samples from the prospective study were shipped at room temperature or frozen. V is trimmed back by 7 bases and J by 2 bases, and the junction contains 4 bases that no gene match accounts for. The CDR3 holds 13 amino acids from the cysteine to the phenylalanine. Of all the DNA, just the CDR3 is kept, 39 bases in frame from base 1. In the germline V gene, CDR1 corresponds to SGHRS and CDR2 to YFSETQ.

TCRbeta CDR3 regions were amplified from genomic DNA by means of the immunoSEQ Assay, a bias-controlled multiplex PCR. Per the original workflow: The number of nucleated cells in each sample was estimated from the amplification of reference gene primers within the assay. To quantify the absolute abundance of each unique TCRbeta CDR3 rearrangement, sequence reads were collapsed and filtered. For each sample, productive Simpson clonality was calculated as the square root of Simpson's diversity index across productive rearrangements. The table comes from immuneACCESS by way of TCRdb, which keeps in-frame sequences with V and J called. Part of the clones is missing from these tables; in studies checked, under half for an unresolved V gene and the rest for unknown reasons. The V and J calls and the clone size are those of that table, but D and trimming were determined from the DNA. This sample holds about 330,000 clones; around 87% were observed only once. Approximately 5.3% of the sample is held by the ten biggest clonotypes.

Details on this clone: Its specific antigen is unknown. No qualities accompany the bases; no much larger clone lies one base away.

Study-wide findings and limitations: How much clinical and demographic metadata was included differed by source and by participant, and the metadata was provided uncurated.

The sequence came from a woman in her 30s who had recovered from COVID-19. Here the chain combines TRBV5-1 and TRBJ2-5; TRBD1 fits 8 bases in the junction. The sequenced sample consisted of PBMCs or T cells enriched from blood (not recorded which). The nucleotides are TGCGCCAGCGGCGGACAGGGTCAAGAGACCCAGTACTTC. This yields the protein CASGGQGQETQYF.